Following are 12 T cell receptor beta chains from one sample sequenced in a study of blood T cell repertoires in COVID-19. Some clones are missing from TCRdb's copy, which holds only in-frame ones; the method was immunoSEQ multiplex PCR. Counted here are roughly 190,000 clones, 94% occurring once; the ten biggest clones make up 0.7% to 0.8%. Input material: peripheral blood. The receptors derive from a man younger than 40 with COVID-19, enrolled during active disease.

The chain recombines TRBV25-1 with TRBJ1-4; D ambiguous. This CDR3 is built from 15 residues. V shed 3 bases and J shed 4 bases, with 12 bases lying between them. CDR1 is MGHDK and CDR2 is SYGVNS in the germline V gene. CDR3: CASSDYNYYNEKLFF. For the CDR3, the DNA is TGTGCCAGCAGTGACTATAACTACTATAATGAAAAACTGTTTTTT.

The CDR3: CASSPSGYTEAFF. The DNA for the CDR3 is TGTGCCAGCAGCCCGAGCGGGTACACTGAAGCTTTCTTT. This chain links TRBV7-3 with TRBJ1-1; no reliable D call. V was shortened by 5 bases and J by 3 bases, with 10 bases between the two germline ends. Germline lookup yields CDR1 SGHTA and CDR2 FQGTGA. The CDR3 runs 13 residues. The full variable domain, in which reference TRBV7-3 and TRBJ1-1 provide the parts outside the CDR3, is GAGVSQTPSNKVTEKGKYVELRCDPISGHTALYWYRQSLGQGPEFLIYFQGTGAADDSGLPNDRFFAVRPEGSVSTLKIQRTERGDSAVYLCASSPSGYTEAFFGQGTRLTVV.

The chain recombines TRBV5-1 with TRBJ1-2; 7 bases match TRBD1. The CDR3 has 15 residues. Germline trimming cut 3 bases from V and 4 bases from J; bases unmatched to any gene: 9. CDR1 is SGHRS and CDR2 is YFSETQ in the germline V gene. CDR3 DNA: TGCGCCAGCAGCTCGGGGGCAGGGGGGACCTATGGCTACACCTTC. Translating gives CASSSGAGGTYGYTF.

The V gene is TRBV2, the J gene TRBJ2-3, with D tentatively TRBD1 (6 bases). The CDR3 length is 14 residues. The germline gives CDR1 SNHLY, CDR2 FYNNEI. Trimming shortened V by 4 bases and J by 0 bases, and 8 bases separated the two germline ends. The CDR3 region has the DNA TGTGCCAGCAGTGCTGGGACAAGCACAGATACGCAGTATTTT. It translates to CASSAGTSTDTQYF.

Worth noting for this clone: The identical CDR3 is also encoded by other nucleotide sequences in the sample. The chain carries TRBV11-1 and TRBJ1-1, with D possibly being TRBD1 (6 bases). The CDR3 sequence is 13 residues long. V dropped 6 bases and J dropped 1 base, with 9 bases sitting between them. The germline V gene encodes CDR1 SGHAT and CDR2 FQDESV (reference sequence). The CDR3 region is CASRARGNTEAFF. In nucleotides, the CDR3 is TGTGCCAGCAGGGCCAGGGGGAACACTGAAGCTTTCTTT.

The J gene is TRBJ1-6, the V gene TRBV29-1; 7 bases agree with TRBD1. The trim removed 2 bases at V and 8 bases at J, leaving 6 bases unmatched. The CDR3 runs 14 residues. The V gene's germline CDR1 is SQVTM and CDR2 ANQGSEA. CDR3 residues: CSVETGDEDSPLHF. As DNA, the CDR3 is TGCAGCGTTGAAACAGGGGATGAGGATTCACCCCTCCACTTT. The whole variable domain, filled in from reference TRBV29-1 and TRBJ1-6, reads SAVISQKPSRDICQRGTSLTIQCQVDSQVTMMFWYRQQPGQSLTLIATANQGSEATYESGFVIDKFPISRPNLTFSTLTVSNMSPEDSSIYLCSVETGDEDSPLHFGNGTRLTVT.

This chain uses TRBV7-9 with TRBJ2-5; 13 bases agree with TRBD2. The V gene's germline CDR1 is SEHNR and CDR2 FQNEAQ (reference sequence). V was clipped by 4 bases and J by 5 bases; unmatched bases: 4. The CDR3 extends over 15 amino acids. CDR3 in amino acids: CASSWTSGGPETQYF. The CDR3, as DNA: TGTGCCAGCAGCTGGACTAGCGGGGGACCGGAGACCCAGTACTTC.

The V call is TRBV20-1, the J call TRBJ2-5, with D maybe TRBD2 (6 bases). Per the germline V gene, CDR1 is DFQATT and CDR2 is SNEGSKA (reference sequence). Trimming stripped 3 bases from V and 2 bases from J, with 13 bases between. The CDR3 runs 14 residues. The CDR3 sequence: CSASQWGEQETQYF. The CDR3 DNA reads TGCAGTGCTAGTCAATGGGGGGAACAAGAGACCCAGTACTTC.

The chain has TRBV6-5 and TRBJ1-6; D not resolved. The germline V gene encodes CDR1 MNHEY and CDR2 SVGAGI. Trimming cost V 0 bases and J 5 bases, with 11 bases left between them. The CDR3 is 16 residues long. The DNA of the CDR3 is TGTGCCAGCAGTTACTCGAGACTAAACAATAATTCACCCCTCCACTTT. Amino acids: CASSYSRLNNNSPLHF.

The chain carries TRBV28 and TRBJ2-5; TRBD2 is a possible D gene (6 bases). Germline loops: CDR1 MDHEN, CDR2 SYDVKM. The V end lost 6 bases, the J end lost 2 bases, and 7 bases lay between the germline ends. The CDR3 has 12 amino acids. As DNA, the CDR3 is TGTGCCAGCAGCGGACTACAAGAGACCCAGTACTTC. It encodes CASSGLQETQYF.

This clone was seen only once. This sequence joins TRBV9 and TRBJ2-7, with 11 bases identical to TRBD2. J gave up 7 bases and V 3 bases, and 9 bases lay outside the gene matches. The CDR3 length is 15 residues. CDR1 and CDR2 from the germline V gene are SGDLS and YYNGEE. Here the CDR3 reads CASSAAGTSGREQYF. CDR3 DNA sequence: TGTGCCAGCAGCGCAGCCGGGACTAGCGGTAGGGAGCAGTACTTC.

The chain links TRBV12-3 or TRBV12-4 to TRBJ1-5; no clear D gene. Trimming left V 3 bases short and J 9 bases short, with 12 bases between. There are 13 residues in the CDR3. DNA of the CDR3: TGTGCCAGCAGTTTGGAAACGGGGTTGCCCCAGCATTTT. Translated, it gives CASSLETGLPQHF.